This is a list of T cell receptor beta chains from one sample in a study of T cells in Graves' hyperthyroidism and ophthalmopathy. TCRdb recomputed calls from the multiplex PCR reads with MiXCR, one row per CDR3 protein. The sample has about 520,000 distinct CDR3 sequences, around 22% seen once. The sample consisted of blood. These receptors all come from a woman in her thirties with Graves' ophthalmopathy. CDR3s include the opening cysteine and the closing phenylalanine or tryptophan. Fields, in order: J gene, V gene, D gene, clone size, CDR3 DNA, CDR3 protein. The D gene is left open where the match is weak. Not every row has a clone size; where given, it reads once, few, many or a size class.

j_gene: TRBJ1-1; v_gene: TRBV6-1; d_gene: -; abundance: few; CDR3nt: TGTGCCAGCAGTGATGACTGGTACGCTGAAGCTTTCTTT; CDR3aa: CASSDDWYAEAFF
j_gene: TRBJ1-2; v_gene: TRBV28; d_gene: -; abundance: many; CDR3nt: TGTGCCAGCGGGCGACCCAGGGATGGCTACACCTTC; CDR3aa: CASGRPRDGYTF
j_gene: TRBJ1-5; v_gene: TRBV19; d_gene: -; abundance: -; CDR3nt: TGTGCCAGTAGTATAGAGGACGGAACCAATCAGCCCCAGCATTTT; CDR3aa: CASSIEDGTNQPQHF
j_gene: TRBJ2-7; v_gene: TRBV7-2; d_gene: -; abundance: many; CDR3nt: TGTGCCAGCAGCTTAGGTGGATTTTCCTACGAGCAGTACTTC; CDR3aa: CASSLGGFSYEQYF
j_gene: TRBJ1-2; v_gene: TRBV30; d_gene: TRBD1; abundance: many; CDR3nt: TGTGCCTGGAGTGACGACAGGGACTACTTAGGCTATGGCTACACCTTC; CDR3aa: CAWSDDRDYLGYGYTF
j_gene: TRBJ2-2; v_gene: TRBV15; d_gene: -; abundance: many; CDR3nt: TGTGCCACCAGCCCGGGACTCCCGAACACCGGGGAGCTGTTTTTT; CDR3aa: CATSPGLPNTGELFF
j_gene: TRBJ2-7; v_gene: TRBV18; d_gene: -; abundance: many; CDR3nt: TGTGCCAGCCGTCTCGCCTCCGAGCAGTACTTC; CDR3aa: CASRLASEQYF
j_gene: TRBJ1-2; v_gene: TRBV2; d_gene: -; abundance: few; CDR3nt: TGTGCCAGCAGCCCTGGCAGGGAACGTGGCTACACCTTC; CDR3aa: CASSPGRERGYTF
j_gene: TRBJ2-7; v_gene: TRBV20-1; d_gene: -; abundance: -; CDR3nt: TGCAGTGCTCACCGGGGGCGCAGCTCCTACGAGCAGTACTTC; CDR3aa: CSAHRGRSSYEQYF
j_gene: TRBJ2-3; v_gene: TRBV6-2/TRBV6-3; d_gene: -; abundance: -; CDR3nt: TGTGCCAGCAGTTACTCGGCGAAAACTGGGGGGTCGGGGCAGCCCCAGTATTTT; CDR3aa: CASSYSAKTGGSGQPQYF
j_gene: TRBJ2-6; v_gene: TRBV6-1; d_gene: -; abundance: -; CDR3nt: TGTGCCAGCAGAACCTATTTGTACTCTGGGGCCAACGTCCTGACTTTC; CDR3aa: CASRTYLYSGANVLTF